The 26 T cell receptor beta chains below come from one sample, sequenced in a study of T cell responses to AZD1222 COVID-19 vaccine. Clones were sequenced by immunoSEQ multiplex PCR, and TCRdb holds only the in-frame ones, with some missing. The sample shows 150,000 to 200,000 clones, 90% to 95% of them seen only once. The sample was peripheral blood, taken 28 days after the second AZD1222 dose. These receptors all come from an adult who received the AZD1222 COVID-19 vaccine.

J is TRBJ2-7 and V is TRBV11-2; TRBD1 matches 7 bases. CDR3 size: 12 residues. CDR1 is SGHAT, CDR2 FQNNGV, per germline. Unmatched junction bases numbered 5, after V lost 6 bases and J lost 6 bases. The CDR3 spells CASRWRTGEQYF. The CDR3 DNA reads as TGTGCCAGCAGGTGGAGGACAGGCGAGCAGTACTTC.

The CDR3 loop reads CASTPNQMNTEAFF. The CDR3 nucleotides read TGTGCCAGTACCCCAAACCAGATGAACACTGAAGCTTTCTTT. This chain uses TRBV19 with TRBJ1-1, with no clear D. Germline V lookup: CDR1 LNHDA, CDR2 SQIVND (reference sequence). V was cut by 7 bases and J by 0 bases, with 12 bases left in between. There are 14 residues in the CDR3.

The chain recombines TRBV4-1 with TRBJ2-7; 7 nucleotides line up with TRBD1. V lost 1 base and J lost 4; bases outside the gene matches: 7. The V gene's germline CDR1 is MGHRA and CDR2 YSYEKL. This CDR3 comprises 15 residues. DNA of the CDR3: TGCGCCAGCAGCCAAGGGAAGGGGACAGCATACGAGCAGTACTTC. Amino acids: CASSQGKGTAYEQYF.

This chain connects TRBV2 to TRBJ2-5; a possible D gene is TRBD1 (5 bases). Germline lookup yields CDR1 SNHLY and CDR2 FYNNEI. The V gene lost 1 base and the J gene lost 2 bases, with 8 bases spanning the gap. The CDR3 consists of 14 residues. The CDR3 protein is CASSEDRLQETQYF. In DNA, the CDR3 is TGTGCCAGCAGTGAAGACAGGCTTCAAGAGACCCAGTACTTC.

This chain joins TRBV4-1 and TRBJ2-2; maybe TRBD1 (6 bases). There are 16 residues in the CDR3. Germline values: CDR1 MGHRA, CDR2 YSYEKL. V was cut by 0 bases and J by 6 bases, with 14 bases left in between. CDR3 amino acids: CASSQDGTLRAGELFF. The CDR3 bases are TGCGCCAGCAGCCAAGATGGGACACTGCGAGCCGGGGAGCTGTTTTTT.

V usage is TRBV7-9 and J usage is TRBJ1-1; D is unclear. The germline CDR1 and CDR2 sequences are SEHNR and FQNEAQ (reference sequence). Trimming removed 3 bases at V and 0 bases at J, with 17 bases between. This CDR3 is built from 17 residues. The CDR3 region is CASSFFGWPVVNTEAFF. The CDR3 nucleotides are TGTGCCAGCAGCTTCTTTGGGTGGCCGGTGGTGAACACTGAAGCTTTCTTT.

The chain carries TRBV6-5 and TRBJ1-4; D perhaps matches TRBD1 (6 bases). CDR1 and CDR2 (germline): MNHEY, SVGAGI. This CDR3 is built from 15 residues. V gave up 0 bases and J gave up 1 base, with 6 bases separating them. The CDR3 sequence is CASSYSTGTNEKLFF. Written as DNA, the CDR3 is TGTGCCAGCAGTTACTCGACAGGAACTAATGAAAAACTGTTTTTT.

The chain has TRBV7-5 and TRBJ1-1. TRBV7-5 is assigned pseudogene status. The CDR3 is 14 residues long. CDR3 loop: CARSLGPSNTEAFF. For the CDR3, the DNA is TGTGCCAGAAGCTTAGGACCGTCGAACACTGAAGCTTTCTTT.

V usage is TRBV6-6 and J usage is TRBJ2-2, with a weak D call TRBD2 (6 bases). Germline CDR1 and CDR2: MNHNY and SVGAGI (reference sequence). The CDR3 has 15 amino acids. V lost 1 base and J 5 bases, leaving 11 bases between the germline ends. This CDR3 reads CASSYYGEDTGELFF. CDR3 in DNA: TGTGCCAGCAGTTACTACGGGGAGGATACCGGGGAGCTGTTTTTT.

The rearrangement uses TRBV7-2 and TRBJ1-2; possibly TRBD1 for D (5 bases). The CDR3 contains 14 residues. The V and J ends lost 5 bases and 4 bases respectively, with 14 bases between them. Germline assignment: CDR1 SGHTA and CDR2 FQGNSA. The CDR3 loop is CASSPQGGGYGYTF. CDR3 nucleotide sequence: TGTGCCAGCAGCCCTCAGGGTGGTGGCTATGGCTACACCTTC.

J is TRBJ2-1 and V is TRBV18, with TRBD2 identical over 9 bases. With 3 bases clipped from V and 5 bases from J, the junction kept 5 bases outside the gene matches. Per the germline V gene, CDR1 is KGHSH and CDR2 is LQKENI. The CDR3 runs 15 residues. Here the CDR3 DNA reads TGTGCCAGCTCACCGGTTGCGGGAGGGGACAATGAGCAGTTCTTC. Its protein product is CASSPVAGGDNEQFF.

This clone has a handful of counts. The CDR3 reads CASSISFSPYGYTF. In DNA, the CDR3 is TGTGCCAGTAGTATTTCCTTTTCACCCTATGGCTACACCTTC. The rearrangement joins TRBV19 to TRBJ1-2; D not certain. Germline CDR1 and CDR2: LNHDA and SQIVND (reference sequence). Trimming pared 3 bases from V and 4 bases from J, leaving 12 bases between. The CDR3 sequence is 14 residues long.

The rearrangement joins TRBV7-8 to TRBJ2-7; D not certain. The CDR3 has 13 amino acids. The V gene lost 6 bases and the J gene lost 3 bases, with 12 bases spanning the gap. Germline lookup yields CDR1 SGHVS and CDR2 FQNEAQ. As DNA, the CDR3 is TGTGCCAGCAGTATTGGGGTACGCTACGAGCAGTACTTC. It codes for CASSIGVRYEQYF. Full variable domain (outside the CDR3, taken from reference TRBV7-8 and TRBJ2-7): GAGVSQSPRYKVAKRGQDVALRCDPISGHVSLFWYQQALGQGPEFLTYFQNEAQLDKSGLPSDRFFAERPEGSVSTLKIQRTQQEDSAVYLCASSIGVRYEQYFGPGTRLTVT.

V usage is TRBV18 and J usage is TRBJ1-1; weak D call: TRBD1 (6 bases). Trimming removed 1 base at V and 1 base at J, with 7 bases between. Per the germline V gene, CDR1 is KGHSH and CDR2 is LQKENI. The CDR3 spans 14 residues. DNA of the CDR3: TGTGCCAGCTCACCACAGGGGGAGAACACTGAAGCTTTCTTT. It specifies CASSPQGENTEAFF. Combining the CDR3 with reference TRBV18 and TRBJ1-1 gives the whole variable domain NAGVMQNPRHLVRRRGQEARLRCSPMKGHSHVYWYRQLPEEGLKFMVYLQKENIIDESGMPKERFSAEFPKEGPSILRIQQVVRGDSAAYFCASSPQGENTEAFFGQGTRLTVV.

The chain carries TRBV6-2 or TRBV6-3 and TRBJ1-1; 9 positions agree with TRBD1. Trimming took 5 bases from V and 9 from J; bases not matched to a gene: 10. CDR1 and CDR2 from the germline V gene are MNHEY and SVGEGT. The CDR3 is made up of 14 amino acids. The CDR3 DNA follows: TGTGCCAGCAGTCCCACGGGACAGGGCGATAAAGCTTTCTTT. Amino acids: CASSPTGQGDKAFF.

A word on this clone: The same CDR3 is also encoded by other DNA sequences in this sample. The chain has TRBV5-1 and TRBJ2-2; D call uncertain. Trimming pared 0 bases from V and 2 bases from J, leaving 5 bases between. Germline-derived CDR1 and CDR2 are SGHRS and YFSETQ. This CDR3 is 14 amino acids long. The CDR3 spells CASSLDRNTGELFF. CDR3 in DNA: TGCGCCAGCAGCTTGGACAGAAACACCGGGGAGCTGTTTTTT.

This chain joins TRBV29-1 and TRBJ2-1; the D gene could be TRBD1 or TRBD2 (6 bases each). V shed 6 bases and J shed 3 bases, with 18 bases lying between them. Germline values: CDR1 SQVTM, CDR2 ANQGSEA. The CDR3 runs 15 residues. The CDR3 protein is CSVLGVADSYNEQFF. CDR3 in DNA: TGCAGCGTCCTCGGGGTAGCGGACAGCTACAATGAGCAGTTCTTC.

V gene TRBV6-5 combines with J gene TRBJ1-2; 7 nucleotides align to TRBD1. CDR1 MNHEY and CDR2 SVGAGI come from the germline V gene. CDR3 size: 14 residues. V dropped 6 bases and J dropped 4; count of bases not matched to a gene: 8. This CDR3 is CASSTGVGGYGYTF. Written as DNA, the CDR3 is TGTGCCAGCAGCACAGGGGTAGGAGGCTATGGCTACACCTTC.

About this clone itself: Other nucleotide sequences from this sample produce the same CDR3. The V and J genes are TRBV18 and TRBJ2-7; D may match TRBD1 or TRBD2 (5 bases each). The germline V gene has CDR1 KGHSH and CDR2 LQKENI. Trimming took 3 bases from V and 6 from J, leaving 12 bases between them. This CDR3 comprises 13 residues. CDR3 loop: CASSPNTGREQYF. Here the CDR3 DNA reads TGTGCCAGCTCACCCAACACGGGACGCGAGCAGTACTTC.

The rearrangement uses TRBV5-1 and TRBJ2-7; 7 bases are shared with TRBD1. Germline trimming cut 4 bases from V and 1 base from J; bases unmatched to any gene: 8. This CDR3 is built from 15 residues. The germline gives CDR1 SGHRS, CDR2 YFSETQ. The CDR3 nucleotides read TGCGCCAGCAGCAGGGGGACAGAAGGTTCCTACGAGCAGTACTTC. Protein: CASSRGTEGSYEQYF.

This chain connects TRBV27 to TRBJ1-4; D gene ambiguous. This CDR3 is built from 14 residues. Per germline, CDR1 MNHEY and CDR2 SMNVEV (reference sequence). V lost 5 bases, J lost 6 bases, and 13 bases lay in between. As DNA, the CDR3 is TGTGCCAGCAGTCCACACGCCCTTGATGAAAAACTGTTTTTT. It yields the protein CASSPHALDEKLFF.

This chain links TRBV25-1 with TRBJ2-1; 8 positions match TRBD1. The CDR3 length is 17 residues. From germline, CDR1 is MGHDK and CDR2 SYGVNS. Trimming cost V 3 bases and J 5 bases; bases outside gene matches: 12. CDR3 sequence (DNA): TGTGCCAGCAGTGACCCCCAGGGGGCTCTTAGAAACAATGAGCAGTTCTTC. Protein sequence: CASSDPQGALRNNEQFF.

The chain is built from TRBV27 and TRBJ1-5; D not certain. This CDR3 is built from 14 residues. Trimming removed 5 bases from V and 2 bases from J, with 10 bases in between. The germline V gene has CDR1 MNHEY and CDR2 SMNVEV (reference sequence). The DNA for the CDR3 is TGTGCCAGCAGTCCCGTTTATGGCAATCAGCCCCAGCATTTT. This translates into CASSPVYGNQPQHF.

The chain's CDR3 is CASNGGYSNQPQHF. CDR3 nucleotide sequence: TGTGCCAGTAATGGCGGCTATAGCAATCAGCCCCAGCATTTT. The rearrangement joins TRBV19 to TRBJ1-5, with unresolved D. V was pared by 7 bases and J by 0 bases, with 10 bases between. The CDR3 spans 14 residues. CDR1 is LNHDA and CDR2 is SQIVND in the germline V gene (reference sequence).

The chain employs TRBV12-3 or TRBV12-4 and TRBJ2-5, with D perhaps matching TRBD2 (6 bases). Trimming shortened V by 6 bases and J by 5 bases, and 10 bases separated the two germline ends. The CDR3 is 12 residues long. CDR3 loop: CASSWGRETQYF. In DNA, the CDR3 is TGTGCCAGCAGCTGGGGGAGGGAGACCCAGTACTTC.

This clone was picked up a small number of times. The germline gene is not matched at one end of the junction; a read error may be the cause. The rearrangement links TRBV3-1 (or the pseudogene TRBV3-2) to TRBJ1-5; D remains ambiguous. This CDR3 has 20 amino acids. Germline loops: CDR1 LGHDT, CDR2 YNNKEL (reference sequence). The chain's CDR3 is CASRQDYVPDQTYSNQPQHF. The CDR3 DNA is TGTGCCAGCAGACAAGATTATGTGCCGGATCAAACTTATAGCAATCAGCCCCAGCATTTT.